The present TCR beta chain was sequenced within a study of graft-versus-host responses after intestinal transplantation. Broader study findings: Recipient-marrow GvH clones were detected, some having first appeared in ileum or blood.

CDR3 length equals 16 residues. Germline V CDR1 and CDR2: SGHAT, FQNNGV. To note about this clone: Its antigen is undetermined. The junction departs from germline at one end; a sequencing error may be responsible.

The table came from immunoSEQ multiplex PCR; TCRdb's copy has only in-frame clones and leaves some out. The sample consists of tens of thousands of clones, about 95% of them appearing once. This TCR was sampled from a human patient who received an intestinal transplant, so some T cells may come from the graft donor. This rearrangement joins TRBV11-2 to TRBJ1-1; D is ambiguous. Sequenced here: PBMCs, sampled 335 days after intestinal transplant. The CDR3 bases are TGTGCCAGCCGCTTGGGTGCCCCCCAAATGAACACTGAAGCTTTCTTT. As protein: CASRLGAPQMNTEAFF.